This TCR beta chain is from a study of blood T cell repertoires in COVID-19. CDR1 and CDR2 from the germline V gene are MNHNS and SASEGT. The CDR3 length is 15 residues. The ends lost 1 base at V and 5 bases at J; junction bases unmatched: 5. Assay used: immunoSEQ multiplex PCR; TCRdb lists only in-frame clones, some missing. Of about 300,000 clones in the sample, 89% were seen once. Material: peripheral blood. This chain connects TRBV6-1 to TRBJ2-5, with 9 nucleotides matching TRBD2. This clonotype was sampled from a woman aged 25 to 39 with COVID-19, enrolled during active disease. As DNA, the CDR3 is TGTGCCAGCAGTGAAGAAGCGGGGGGCTTCGAGACCCAGTACTTC. Encoded protein: CASSEEAGGFETQYF.